This T cell receptor beta chain was recorded in a study of T cell responses to AZD1222 COVID-19 vaccine (dated by TCRdb to the early 2020s). Notes on the research overall: AZD1222 recipients with second doses at about 4 weeks or about 12 weeks were pooled, because spike-specific TCR depth and breadth did not differ between schedules. TCR sequencing covered over 230 trial participants: 207 given two doses of AZD1222 and 26 given two doses of MenACWY control vaccine. Trial participants were enrolled by age into subgroups of 18-55, 56-69 and 70-plus years, and 148, 28 and 57 TCR-sequenced participants, respectively, were included in these subgroups. Points the paper makes about the study in general: A significant rise in spike-specific TCR breadth and depth was observed after two AZD1222 doses relative to day 0 and relative to MenACWY recipients. Nearly half of unique spike-specific TCRs reportedly recognized epitopes outside regions mutated in the B.1.351 and B.1.1.7 variants. No day 14 peak-response samples were available, so repertoires were characterized only after the peak T cell response. In the small 56-69-year group, the increase in depth fell short of significance, most likely because of low power. CD4 TCRs associated with the vaccine covered the entire spike protein, and the dominant responses were in regions 160-218 and 743-854. Conclusions about previously exposed vaccinees are limited because only six or seven AZD1222 recipients were SARS-CoV-2 seropositive at baseline. Most participants were white British and females outnumbered males, and the authors suggested that clonal diversity may have been underestimated.

A remark on this clone: What this receptor recognizes is not known. Per-nucleotide qualities are absent, and no much larger clonotype sits a single base away.

The time point tag for this specimen amounts to: baseline before first vaccination. Vaccinee samples were obtained from the UK trials COV001 and COV002, which included a single-blind randomized controlled phase 2/3 trial of AZD1222 (ChAdOx1 nCoV-19) in healthy adults. For TCRbeta chain sequencing, PBMC samples from trial participants were taken at day 0 and at day 28 after the second dose. The CDR3 regions of human TCRbeta chains were subjected to immunosequencing. The original pipeline was this. TCRs in the repertoires were matched against a reference library of SARS-CoV-2-specific TCRs that had been generated with the MIRA antigen-specificity platform. Breadth meant the fraction of unique TCRs that were SARS-CoV-2-associated, whereas depth meant the fraction of total T cells that were SARS-CoV-2-associated. Using the MIRA data, each spike-specific TCR was mapped to the spike region that the TCR reacts to and placed in a CD4 or CD8 class. Log10-transformed breadth and depth values were compared by one-way ANOVA with Sidak's multiple comparisons tests. In TCRdb, the immuneACCESS table is reduced to in-frame sequences with V and J assigned. These tables do not hold every clone; where another copy was compared, an unresolved V gene accounts for under half, and the others remain unexplained. Clone size and V and J calls were adopted from that table, with D and trimming inferred from the DNA. This sample has around 87,000 clones in its table, and about nine tenths of those were observed once. Around a fifth of the sample belongs to the ten largest clones.

The source was peripheral blood, collected on day 0 of AZD1222 vaccination. The origin of this receptor is an adult in good health.

The sequenced DNA: TGTGCCAGCAGTCTGGGACAGGGATTAGATACGCAGTATTTT. Its protein product is CASSLGQGLDTQYF. Here the chain combines TRBV27 and TRBJ2-3; 9 central bases correspond to TRBD1. Trimming takes 5 bases off V and 5 bases off J; junction bases not matched to a gene: 5. CDR1 is given as MNHEY and CDR2 as SMNVEV, both from the germline V gene (reference sequence). The CDR3 starts with the cysteine, ends with the phenylalanine, and has 14 residues. Just the 42-base CDR3 DNA is kept, in frame starting at base 1.